This record looks at one TCR beta chain sequence and its context. A second PCR of about 7 to 11 cycles used a sample-barcoded 5' primer and a J-beta primer mix. TCRdb passed the 5' RACE reads through MiXCR, listing each CDR3 protein once. Among 1.5 million or so distinct CDR3 sequences listed, roughly 40% were seen once. Trimming removed 0 bases from V and 2 bases from J, with 14 bases in between. Germline V lookup: CDR1 SGHKS, CDR2 YYEKEE (reference sequence). The CDR3 covers 16 residues. These data belong to a study of blood T cells in healthy people across ages. The receptor comes from a woman between 18 and 29 years old in good health. The J gene is TRBJ1-2, the V gene TRBV5-5; D not certain. Specimen: blood. In DNA form, the CDR3 reads TGTGCCAGCAGCTTGGGATCGGCAGGCCCGAACTATGGCTACACCTTC. Protein: CASSLGSAGPNYGYTF.